The table lists the clone carrying this TCR beta chain with a count of one. Its target is unknown. This record comes from a study of T cell responses to AZD1222 COVID-19 vaccine. Profiled with immunoSEQ multiplex PCR; TCRdb holds only in-frame clones, not every one. The sample has 150,000 to 200,000 clones, about 89% seen once. Points from the study as a whole: Repertoire samples came only from after the peak T cell response. Close to half of all spike-specific TCRs reportedly target regions of the variants that are unmutated. A rise in Spike-specific TCR breadth and depth followed two AZD1222 doses.

This CDR3 has 16 residues. CDR1 is SEHNR and CDR2 is FQNEAQ in the germline V gene (reference sequence). The junction had 8 bases not matched to a gene; V was cut back by 5 bases and J by 1 base. The clonotype comes from an adult who received the AZD1222 COVID-19 vaccine. J is TRBJ1-2 and V is TRBV7-9; TRBD1 matches at 9 bases. This sample comprised peripheral blood, obtained 28 days after the second AZD1222 dose. CDR3 in amino acids: CASSGGGTGYNYGYTF. The CDR3 DNA sequence: TGTGCCAGCAGCGGAGGAGGGACAGGGTATAACTATGGCTACACCTTC.